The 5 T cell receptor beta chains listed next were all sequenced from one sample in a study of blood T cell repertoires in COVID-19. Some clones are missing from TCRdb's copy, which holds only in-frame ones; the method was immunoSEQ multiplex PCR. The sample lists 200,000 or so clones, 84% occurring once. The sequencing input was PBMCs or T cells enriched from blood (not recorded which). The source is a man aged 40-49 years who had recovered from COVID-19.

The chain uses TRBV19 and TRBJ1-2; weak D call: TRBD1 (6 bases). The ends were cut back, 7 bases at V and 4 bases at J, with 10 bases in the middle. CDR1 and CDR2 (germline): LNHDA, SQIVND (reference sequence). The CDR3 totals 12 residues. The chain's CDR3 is CASMDSFYGYTF. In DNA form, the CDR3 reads TGTGCCAGTATGGACAGCTTCTATGGCTACACCTTC.

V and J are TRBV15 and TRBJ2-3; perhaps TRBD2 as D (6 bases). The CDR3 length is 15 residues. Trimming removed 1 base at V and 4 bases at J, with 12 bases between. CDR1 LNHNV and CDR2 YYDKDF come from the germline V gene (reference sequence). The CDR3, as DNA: TGTGCCACCAGCAGAGTTATCCGGGAGTCAGATACGCAGTATTTT. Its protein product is CATSRVIRESDTQYF.

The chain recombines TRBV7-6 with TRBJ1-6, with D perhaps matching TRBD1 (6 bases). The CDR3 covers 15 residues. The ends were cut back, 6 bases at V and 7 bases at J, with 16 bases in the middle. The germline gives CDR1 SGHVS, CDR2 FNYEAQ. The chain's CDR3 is CASSKWPTGNSPLHF. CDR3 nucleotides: TGTGCCAGCAGTAAGTGGCCGACAGGCAATTCACCCCTCCACTTT.

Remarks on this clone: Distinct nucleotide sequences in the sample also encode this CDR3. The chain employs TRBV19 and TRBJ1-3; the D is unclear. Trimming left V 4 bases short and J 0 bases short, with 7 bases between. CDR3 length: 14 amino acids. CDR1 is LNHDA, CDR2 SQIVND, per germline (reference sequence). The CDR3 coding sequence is TGTGCCAGTAGTACCGACAACTCTGGAAACACCATATATTTT. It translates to CASSTDNSGNTIYF.

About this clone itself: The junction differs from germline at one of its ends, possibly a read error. The CDR3 DNA sequence: TGTGGTCGGGGGGCTCACAATGAGCAGTTCTTC. Residues: CGRGAHNEQFF. The chain has TRBV20-1 and TRBJ2-1; perhaps TRBD2 as D (7 bases). This CDR3 contains 11 residues. Germline CDR1 DFQATT, CDR2 SNEGSKA (reference sequence).